These 15 T cell receptor beta chains originate from one sample sequenced in a study of beta chain features in type 1 diabetes. For these TCRs, the target antigens are not known. Overall study results and limits: A moderate, significant TCRB CDR3 shortening appeared in type 1 diabetes across four CD4+ subsets.

Every bit of the isolated RNA underwent reverse transcription, so sequencing read expressed TCRB transcripts. Repertoires were generated with immunoSEQ multiplex PCR, while TCRdb's copy carries only in-frame clones and drops some. The sample records roughly 340,000 clones, roughly 12% being singletons. The sequencing sample was made of naive CD4+ T cells from blood. All receptors come from a woman aged 18-30 years with type 1 diabetes.

This clone was observed a few times. This chain connects TRBV7-8 to TRBJ1-5, with no clear D. V lost 5 bases, J lost 0 bases, and 14 bases lay in between. The germline V gene encodes CDR1 SGHVS and CDR2 FQNEAQ. The CDR3 sequence is 16 residues long. The DNA of the CDR3 is TGTGCCAGCAGCCTCTCGGAGGTGAATAGCAATCAGCCCCAGCATTTT. It is translated as CASSLSEVNSNQPQHF.

The chain links TRBV10-3 to TRBJ2-7; 7 bases agree with TRBD1. Per germline, CDR1 ENHRY and CDR2 SYGVKD. The V gene end was trimmed by 5 bases and the J gene end by 3 bases; junction bases not matched to a gene: 7. The CDR3 runs to 14 residues. CDR3: CAISQGQSLYEQYF. The CDR3 DNA is TGTGCCATCAGTCAGGGACAGAGCCTCTACGAGCAGTACTTC.

With respect to this clone: Other DNA variants within this sample encode the same CDR3. This rearrangement joins TRBV9 to TRBJ2-6; D is unresolved. Germline V CDR1 and CDR2: SGDLS, YYNGEE. V lost 0 bases, J lost 0 bases, and 4 bases lay in between. The CDR3 runs 15 residues. The chain's CDR3 is CASSVAGSGANVLTF. In DNA, the CDR3 is TGTGCCAGCAGCGTAGCCGGCTCTGGGGCCAACGTCCTGACTTTC.

This chain connects TRBV5-1 to TRBJ2-3, with 12 positions matching TRBD2. This CDR3 contains 17 residues. Germline V gives CDR1 SGHRS, CDR2 YFSETQ. V was clipped by 1 base and J by 4 bases; unmatched bases: 7. The CDR3 DNA follows: TGCGCCAGCAGCTTGATGTCCCTAGCGGGGGGGGCAGATACGCAGTATTTT. It encodes CASSLMSLAGGADTQYF.

The chain is built from TRBV4-1 and TRBJ2-3, with no clear D. Trimming removed 1 base at V and 6 bases at J, with 8 bases between. The CDR3 contains 13 residues. In germline, CDR1 is MGHRA, CDR2 YSYEKL. The CDR3 DNA is TGCGCCAGCAGCCAAGGCGGCCGTGATACGCAGTATTTT. As protein: CASSQGGRDTQYF.

The rearrangement uses TRBV9 and TRBJ2-5; TRBD2 matches at 12 bases. The CDR3 spans 16 residues. After removal of 3 bases from V and 5 bases from J, the junction contained 8 bases not matched to a gene. The germline CDR1 and CDR2 sequences are SGDLS and YYNGEE. The chain's CDR3 is CASSAASGRADETQYF. CDR3 coding DNA: TGTGCCAGCAGCGCTGCTAGCGGGAGGGCCGACGAGACCCAGTACTTC.

This clone was seen more than once but under ten times. V gene TRBV6-5 combines with J gene TRBJ1-6; D gene ambiguous. This CDR3 has 13 residues. Germline V lookup: CDR1 MNHEY, CDR2 SVGAGI. The ends were cut back, 7 bases at V and 6 bases at J, with 10 bases in the middle. The CDR3 loop reads CASTRQTNSPLHF. The CDR3 nucleotides are TGTGCCAGCACTAGGCAGACTAATTCACCCCTCCACTTT.

The chain uses TRBV25-1 and TRBJ2-7, with 9 bases identical to TRBD1. With 5 bases clipped from V and 4 bases from J, the junction kept 6 bases outside the gene matches. Germline CDR1 MGHDK, CDR2 SYGVNS. This CDR3 is 14 amino acids long. CDR3 DNA: TGTGCCAGCAGTAAGGGACAGGGTCTATACGAGCAGTACTTC. Its translation is CASSKGQGLYEQYF.

This clone came up a few times. V is TRBV28 and J is TRBJ2-1, with no clear D. Trimming took 7 bases from V and 7 from J, leaving 14 bases between them. This CDR3 spans 13 amino acids. Per germline, CDR1 MDHEN and CDR2 SYDVKM. CDR3 nucleotide sequence: TGTGCCAGCAACCTAGGCGGAGCAAATGAGCAGTTCTTC. This codes for CASNLGGANEQFF.

This clone was detected only a few times. This sequence joins TRBV28 and TRBJ2-1, with D perhaps TRBD1 (6 bases). This CDR3 has 14 amino acids. V was pared by 7 bases and J by 4 bases, with 14 bases between. CDR1 and CDR2 (germline): MDHEN, SYDVKM. In nucleotides, the CDR3 is TGTGCCAGCAACCGCAGGGGCCCTTACAATGAGCAGTTCTTC. As protein: CASNRRGPYNEQFF.

CDR3 nucleotide sequence: TGTGCCAGCAGCTCGATTGACTCTCCTCGTATTCAGTACTTC. Protein product: CASSSIDSPRIQYF. The chain employs TRBV11-2 and TRBJ2-4; D not certain. The CDR3 covers 14 residues. The V end was cut by 4 bases, the J end by 10 bases, with 17 bases between. The V gene's germline CDR1 is SGHAT and CDR2 FQNNGV.

This clone was seen a single time. The genes are TRBV4-2 and TRBJ2-2, with a possible D match to TRBD2 (6 bases). The CDR3 covers 18 residues. Trimming shortened V by 4 bases and J by 4 bases, and 22 bases separated the two germline ends. Germline-derived CDR1 and CDR2 are LGHNA and YNFKEQ. CDR3 region: CASSPIITPGSLTGELFF. In nucleotides, the CDR3 is TGTGCCAGCAGCCCGATTATCACCCCCGGGAGTCTCACCGGGGAGCTGTTTTTT.

This clone has only a few counts. The chain carries TRBV15 and TRBJ2-1, with a tentative D call TRBD2 (5 bases). CDR3 length equals 16 residues. Trimming took 1 base from V and 1 from J, leaving 11 bases between them. Germline V gene lookup returns CDR1 LNHNV and CDR2 YYDKDF (reference sequence). The CDR3 nucleotides read TGTGCCACCAGCAGAGGTATTGGAGGTTCCTACAATGAGCAGTTCTTC. This encodes CATSRGIGGSYNEQFF. Full variable domain (outside the CDR3, taken from reference TRBV15 and TRBJ2-1): DAMVIQNPRYQVTQFGKPVTLSCSQTLNHNVMYWYQQKSSQAPKLLFHYYDKDFNNEADTPDNFQSRRPNTSFCFLDIRSPGLGDTAMYLCATSRGIGGSYNEQFFGPGTRLTVL.

This chain joins TRBV7-9 and TRBJ1-2, with 7 nucleotides matching TRBD1. CDR1 is SEHNR, CDR2 FQNEAQ, per germline (reference sequence). This CDR3 comprises 13 residues. V was pared by 3 bases and J by 4 bases, with 2 bases of the junction left unmatched. The CDR3 DNA reads as TGTGCCAGCAGCTTGGACAGGCTCTATGGCTACACCTTC. It is translated as CASSLDRLYGYTF.

The rearrangement joins TRBV19 to TRBJ1-2, with D tentatively TRBD1 (6 bases). V lost 4 bases and J lost 2, with 8 bases in between. CDR3 length: 13 amino acids. CDR1 and CDR2 from the germline V gene are LNHDA and SQIVND (reference sequence). The DNA for the CDR3 is TGTGCCAGTAGTAATGACAGGAACTATGGCTACACCTTC. Translating gives CASSNDRNYGYTF.